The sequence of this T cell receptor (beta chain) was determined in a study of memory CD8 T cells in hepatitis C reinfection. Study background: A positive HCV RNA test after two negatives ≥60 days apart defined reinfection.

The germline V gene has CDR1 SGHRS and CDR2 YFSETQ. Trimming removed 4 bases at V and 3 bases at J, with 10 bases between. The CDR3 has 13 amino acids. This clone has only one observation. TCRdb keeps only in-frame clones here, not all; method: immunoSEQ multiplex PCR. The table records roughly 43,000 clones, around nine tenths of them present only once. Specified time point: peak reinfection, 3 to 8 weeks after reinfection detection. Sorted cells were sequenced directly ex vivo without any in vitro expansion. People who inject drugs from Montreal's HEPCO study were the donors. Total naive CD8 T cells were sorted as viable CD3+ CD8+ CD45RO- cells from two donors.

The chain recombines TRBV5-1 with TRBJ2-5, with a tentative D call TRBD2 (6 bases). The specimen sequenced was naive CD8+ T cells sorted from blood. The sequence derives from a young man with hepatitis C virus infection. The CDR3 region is CASSPGTEETQYF. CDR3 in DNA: TGCGCCAGCAGCCCCGGGACTGAAGAGACCCAGTACTTC.